Detailed here is one T cell receptor beta chain. It has no known antigen specificity. Library prep was done by the immunoSEQ multiplex PCR assay. For the multiplex PCR, a mixture combining 60 forward primers for TCR Vbeta segments and 13 reverse primers for TCR Jbeta segments was used. The CDR3 region of rearranged TCR beta genes was amplified from genomic DNA with a multiplex PCR assay. The Illumina HiSeq System was used to sequence the amplified TCR beta libraries as 87-base-pair reads. The authors processed their data as follows. A later analysis counted some 74 million unique TCR beta chains across the 666 repertoires, and roughly 10 million of these chains were shared by at least two donors. To remove PCR and sequencing errors, raw reads were error-corrected and collapsed into unique sequences using a nearest-neighbor algorithm that merged closely related sequences. To assign V, D and J gene segments, CDR3 sequences were aligned to IMGT reference sequences. For a sequence to be retained, at least a six-nucleotide match to both a V gene segment and a J gene segment was required. Rearrangements were classified as productive when the CDR3 lacked stop codons and remained in frame with V and J, and all other rearrangements were classified as non-productive. CDR3 was defined by IMGT convention, running from the second conserved V-encoded cysteine to the conserved J-encoded phenylalanine. The earlier analysis of a few hundred of the donors excluded sequences that lacked an unambiguous match to a single V gene segment. An earlier analysis of 587 of the donors classified V segments as functional when productive rearrangements were above 56.7% and as segregating when the standard deviation between donors was above 5%. A statistical classification framework was built to diagnose cytomegalovirus status from the catalog of TCR beta chain sequences. A later analysis assigned V and J genes by comparing TCR nucleotide sequences with IMGT/GENE-DB human TR gene sequences. In a later analysis, CDR3 sequences and most-parsimonious VDJ recombination scenarios were assigned using the TCRdist pipeline. In a later analysis, every TCR beta chain was defined by the combination of its CDR3 amino acid sequence and its V-gene family, and reads without a unique V-gene family were dropped. As a way to deal with suspected cross-contamination and a sequencing artifact, a later analysis dropped approximately 590 nucleotide sequences that were highly shared and had low generation probability. For each public chain, a later analysis derived a clonal expansion index from normalized ranks of inferred template counts within each repertoire. A later analysis computed generation probabilities with a VDJ recombination model fitted to out-of-frame rearrangements, and checked the results against IGoR. Hypergeometric tests were used in a later analysis to score TCR-TCR, TCR-HLA and TCR-CMV co-occurrence, with a repertoire-size bias correction applied to the TCR pairs. To estimate false discovery rates, a later analysis permuted the HLA or CMV assignments 20 times. In a later analysis, co-occurring TCRs were grouped using DBSCAN, with TCRdist sequence similarity added in when clustering inside HLA-allele-positive subsets. Repertoires with fewer than 30,000 or more than 120,000 public chains were left out of co-occurrence clustering, as were about five repertoires with anomalous nucleotide sharing. TCRdb mirrors the immuneACCESS table, restricted to in-frame sequences. Some clones are absent from its copies; in checked studies, under half trace to an unresolved V gene, and the reason for the others is unknown. V, J and clone size derive from that table, while D and trimming were established from the DNA sequence. The table for this sample lists some 89,000 clones. The biggest ten clones account for 3.4% of the sample.

The cohort was made up of under 800 healthy bone marrow donors. All cohort members were sampled while nominally healthy, although unrecorded immune exposures were likely present. The donor was CMV seronegative and was included in the group of 352 seronegative cohort members. Each donor provided a peripheral blood sample, and peripheral blood mononuclear cells were used for TCR beta sequencing. Genomic DNA was extracted from the blood cell samples with the Qiagen DNeasy Blood Extraction Kit. This sample stems from a study of cytomegalovirus exposure and HLA in healthy donors (dated by TCRdb to the late 2010s). Background on the whole study: According to an earlier analysis of around 600 of the donors, about 179 million T cells yielded 90 million to 140 million unique TCR beta sequences and about 300 Gb of sequence data. Roughly 300 gigabases of sequencing data and 80 million or so unique TCR sequences were included in an early release covering several hundred HLA-typed donors. Of the roughly 400 genotyped donors, approximately 83% fell in the genetic ancestry cluster associated with self-reported Caucasian donors. The study aimed to test whether signatures of past pathogen exposure could be identified by cataloging public T cell receptors. The study profiled the T cell repertoires of 500 to 800 subjects by immunosequencing and related them to cytomegalovirus serostatus. Besides the first cohort of some 670 subjects, a separate validation cohort made up of roughly 120 different subjects was used. To predict cytomegalovirus infection status, the study brought together high-throughput TCR immunosequencing, statistical association of individual TCRs with disease status, and machine learning. A later analysis re-examined previously published TCR beta repertoires from around 670 donors and added high-resolution HLA genotyping to investigate patterns of TCR occurrence. Rather than using new phenotypic data, the later analysis identified candidate immune exposures from TCR beta sequences and from how often those sequences occurred across donors. To decide whether each TCR beta V gene segment behaved as functional or pseudogenic, an earlier analysis of approximately 590 of the donors relied on high-throughput TCR beta sequencing. Donor age, sex, ethnicity and CMV serostatus were compiled alongside the repertoire data. Genome-wide SNP genotypes for about 55% of the 666 donors were used in a later genetic analysis, which treated that subset as a discovery cohort. All discovery cohort repertoires had been generated on a single sequencing platform. HLA typing covered class I and class II loci at four-digit resolution. Typing coverage varied by locus: about 620-630 donors for A, B, C, DRB1 and DQB1; around 560 for DQA1; about 590 for DPA1; approximately 490 for DPB1. Five DR-DQ haplotypes were treated as single units for association and clustering because of strong linkage in the cohort. On average, around 240,000 unique TCR beta nucleotide sequences were sequenced per donor among roughly 430 genotyped donors of the cohort, with 15% to 20% of those sequences being non-productive.

What the work shows at the level of the full study, not this receptor alone: Cytomegalovirus status was reported to be diagnosed by the classifier with high specificity and sensitivity in both the original and validation cohorts. In a later genetic analysis, fewer N-insertions in productive TCRs were reported among donors in an Asian-associated ancestry cluster than the approximately 710-donor mean. A later analysis reported that several top co-occurrence clusters appeared linked to parvovirus B19, influenza, CMV and Epstein-Barr virus. Correlated functional status among segregating V segments might reflect linkage disequilibrium, but an unknown experimental factor could not be ruled out. In an earlier analysis of some 640 of the donors, most TCR beta V segments were observed in productive rearrangements about 90% or about 30% of the time, broadly matching IMGT annotations. A cluster of highly shared sequence variants was judged likely to represent a technical artifact of the sequencing pipeline. Compared with equally common non-associated chains, HLA-associated TCR beta chains in a later analysis were more clonally expanded and had lower generation probabilities. In vitro tests confirmed that a few of the cytomegalovirus-associated TCR beta chains recognize cytomegalovirus antigens. The study gave a list of around 170 TCR beta chains associated with cytomegalovirus. Because HLA typing was unavailable for some donors at each locus, only the typed subset was used in association tests. In a later analysis, around 17,000 TCR beta sequences were associated with specific HLA alleles at a false discovery rate of 0.05. This cohort had only TCR beta chains sequenced, and the lack of alpha or paired-chain data limited which features could be detected. Sequencing depth was assumed to be roughly uniform across donors in the presence/absence analyses, though that assumption may not hold. When HLA alleles, especially DR and DQ, strongly co-occurred, attributing TCR associations to individual alleles was difficult. While some public TCRs were present in many individuals, most TCR sequences turned up only very rarely across donors. A further reported finding was that TCR beta sequences accurately predicted the HLA-A and HLA-B alleles for most subjects in the first cohort. For the cohort, immune exposure information was limited to CMV serostatus. In a later analysis, most CMV-associated TCR beta chains were found to appear HLA-restricted, with HLA associations seemingly driven largely by CMV exposure. A later genetic analysis associated a missense DCLRE1C variant with V-gene and J-gene trimming of TCR beta chains, and an independent cohort replicated the association. Because counts were too low, seventeen rarely observed V segments, including chromosome 9 orphons, were excluded from the earlier analysis of about 500 of the donors. In a later analysis, the rate of TCR association differed among HLA loci, with DRB1 alleles having the most associated TCRs and HLA-C alleles having the fewest. The authors suggested that the approach could potentially be generalized to other disease states and immunological phenotypes.

The sample consisted of PBMCs. This clonotype was sampled from a woman aged 25-40 years in good health and CMV-seronegative.

The bases are TGTGCCAGCAGCCTAGGACAGACAGGCTATAATTCACCCCTCCACTTT. This gives the protein CASSLGQTGYNSPLHF. Rearrangement joined TRBV9 to TRBJ1-6, with TRBD1 perhaps the D gene, on 6 matching bases. Inclusive of the bounding cysteine and phenylalanine, the CDR3 is 16 residues long. The CDR3 DNA has 48 bases and is translated from base 1. The germline V gene gives CDR1 as SGDLS and CDR2 as YYNGEE. V drops 4 bases and J drops 3 bases, leaving 14 bases in between.